The entry that follows covers one TCR beta chain sequence. The antigen is unknown. The data were obtained in a study of blood T cells in healthy people across ages. Study-level findings and limits: Among T cells, TCR beta diversity per million cells dropped roughly linearly as age rose.

This CDR3 comprises 14 residues. Trimming took 3 bases from V and 9 from J, leaving 14 bases between them. Germline lookup yields CDR1 KGHDR and CDR2 SFDVKD. Through a sample-barcoded 5' primer and a J-beta primer mix, a second PCR was run for about 6 to 11 cycles. TCRdb used MiXCR to reprocess the 5' RACE reads, holding one entry per CDR3 protein. The sample yields about 730,000 distinct CDR3 sequences, roughly 45% seen once. The specimen was blood. The chain joins TRBV24-1 to TRBJ2-1; D uncertain. The receptor was isolated from a woman in her fifties or sixties in good health. The CDR3 loop reads CATSDPSDVGEQFF. As DNA, the CDR3 is TGTGCCACCAGTGATCCCTCTGACGTGGGTGAGCAGTTCTTC.